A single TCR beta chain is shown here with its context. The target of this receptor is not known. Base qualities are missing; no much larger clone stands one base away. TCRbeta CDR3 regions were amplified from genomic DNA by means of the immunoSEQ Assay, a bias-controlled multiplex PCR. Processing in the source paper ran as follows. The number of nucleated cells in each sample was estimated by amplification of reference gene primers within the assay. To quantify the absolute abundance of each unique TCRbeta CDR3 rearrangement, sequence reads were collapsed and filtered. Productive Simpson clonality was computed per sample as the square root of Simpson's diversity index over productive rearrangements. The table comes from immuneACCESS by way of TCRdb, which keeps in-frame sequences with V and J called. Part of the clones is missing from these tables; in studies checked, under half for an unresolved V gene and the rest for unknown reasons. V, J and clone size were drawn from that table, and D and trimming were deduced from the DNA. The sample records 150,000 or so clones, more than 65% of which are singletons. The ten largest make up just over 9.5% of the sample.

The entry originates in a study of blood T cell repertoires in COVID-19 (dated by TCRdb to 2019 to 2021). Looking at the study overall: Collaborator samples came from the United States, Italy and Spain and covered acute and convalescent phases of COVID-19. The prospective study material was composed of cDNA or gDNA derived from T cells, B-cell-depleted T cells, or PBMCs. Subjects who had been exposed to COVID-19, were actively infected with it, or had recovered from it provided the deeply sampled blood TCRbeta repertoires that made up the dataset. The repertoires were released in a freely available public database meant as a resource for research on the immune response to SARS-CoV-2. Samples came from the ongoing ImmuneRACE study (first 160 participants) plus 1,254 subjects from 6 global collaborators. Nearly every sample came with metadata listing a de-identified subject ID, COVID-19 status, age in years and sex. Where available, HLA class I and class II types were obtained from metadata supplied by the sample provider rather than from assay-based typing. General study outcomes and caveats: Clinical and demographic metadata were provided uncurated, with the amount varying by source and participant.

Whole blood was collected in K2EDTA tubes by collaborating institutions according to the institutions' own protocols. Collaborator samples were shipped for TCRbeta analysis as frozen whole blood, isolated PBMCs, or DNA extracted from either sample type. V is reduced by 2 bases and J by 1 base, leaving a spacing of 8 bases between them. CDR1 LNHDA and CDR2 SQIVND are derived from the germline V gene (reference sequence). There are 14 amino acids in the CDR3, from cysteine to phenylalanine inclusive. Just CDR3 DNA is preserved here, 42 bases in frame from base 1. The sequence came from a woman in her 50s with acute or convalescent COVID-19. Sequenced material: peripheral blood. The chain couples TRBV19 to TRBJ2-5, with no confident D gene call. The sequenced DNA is TGTGCCAGTAGTATACTGTCCGGCCAAGAGACCCAGTACTTC. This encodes CASSILSGQETQYF.